This TCR beta chain originates from a study of low-dose radiotherapy and immunotherapy resistance in tumors. This clonotype was counted many times. This CDR3 has 14 residues. With 4 bases removed from V and 1 base from J, the gap between germline ends came to 10 bases. Per the germline V gene, CDR1 is SNHLY and CDR2 is FYNNEI. TRAV and TRBV primers primed cDNA for both TCRalpha and TCRbeta. TCRs were put through 20 PCR cycles of amplification with Phusion. A constant-region primer and the V-primer adapter served as the primer pair. TCRdb reprocessed the reads via MiXCR and lists one record per CDR3 protein. Here the sample spans under 95,000 distinct CDR3 sequences, over 15% being singletons. Time point here: before trial treatment.

The chain has TRBV2 and TRBJ1-1, with D perhaps matching TRBD1 (5 bases). The source was PBMCs, collected before treatment. The sequence came from a male donor with prostate cancer. CDR3 region: CASSVGHANTEAFF. The CDR3 coding sequence is TGTGCCAGCAGTGTCGGACACGCGAACACTGAAGCTTTCTTT.